This TCR beta chain was captured by sequencing in a study of T-cell memory formation after mild COVID-19. Using its own MiXCR run on the 5' RACE reads, TCRdb lists one record per CDR3 protein. The data contain 250,000 to 400,000 distinct CDR3 sequences, roughly an eighth of them singletons. With 8 bases removed from V and 1 base from J, the gap between germline ends came to 26 bases. Germline V gene data show CDR1 as LNHNV and CDR2 as YYDKDF (reference sequence). The CDR3 has 18 residues. V usage is TRBV15 and J usage is TRBJ1-1; D may be TRBD1 (5 bases). The material sequenced was PBMCs or a T cell subset sorted from them (not recorded which). The sequence derives from a man younger than 30 who had mild COVID-19 (a few samples of this study predate the infection). Cell type and time point are not known. The CDR3 sequence: CATSKGHHTGRANTEAFF. CDR3 bases: TGTGCCACCTCTAAGGGGCATCACACAGGCCGGGCGAACACTGAAGCTTTCTTT.